The 21 T cell receptor beta chains below all came from one sample that was sequenced in a study of T cells in localized non-small cell lung cancer. Method: immunoSEQ multiplex PCR; TCRdb's copy keeps in-frame clones and lacks some. The sample records roughly 35,000 clones, about 90% being singletons. The sequencing used peripheral blood, collected before any cancer treatment. The receptors here all came from a female donor older than 55 with stage I lung adenocarcinoma.

The V and J genes are TRBV7-8 and TRBJ1-1; 7 nucleotides align to TRBD1. V shed 5 bases, J shed 0 bases, and the junction held 9 bases outside the gene matches. The CDR3 spans 16 residues. Per the germline V gene, CDR1 is SGHVS and CDR2 is FQNEAQ. The CDR3 DNA reads TGTGCCAGCAGCGTGGGAGCCGGGACAGTGAACACTGAAGCTTTCTTT. It is translated as CASSVGAGTVNTEAFF.

The chain has TRBV28 and TRBJ2-1; tentative D call: TRBD2 (6 bases). V gave up 2 bases and J gave up 7 bases, with 6 bases separating them. Germline V gene data show CDR1 as MDHEN and CDR2 as SYDVKM. The CDR3 is 12 amino acids. The CDR3, as DNA: TGTGCCAGCAGTTTAGGGGGGAATGAGCAGTTCTTC. Translation: CASSLGGNEQFF.

This rearrangement joins TRBV29-1 to TRBJ2-3; TRBD1 matches at 9 bases. From germline, CDR1 is SQVTM and CDR2 ANQGSEA. Trimming at V came to 2 bases and at J to 3 bases, leaving 6 bases not matched to a gene. This CDR3 region has 15 residues. DNA for the CDR3: TGCAGCGTTGAAATTACAGGGGGCGCAACAGATACGCAGTATTTT. It specifies CSVEITGGATDTQYF.

This clone was seen more than once but under ten times. The chain recombines TRBV19 with TRBJ1-1; D gene ambiguous. The CDR3 spans 14 residues. Germline V gene lookup returns CDR1 LNHDA and CDR2 SQIVND (reference sequence). The V and J ends lost 6 bases and 3 bases respectively, with 14 bases between them. The CDR3 DNA reads TGTGCCAGTAGCAAGATGGGGAGGGACACTGAAGCTTTCTTT. Translated: CASSKMGRDTEAFF.

As for this clone: Since no conserved phenylalanine or tryptophan closes the CDR3, a read error is the likely cause. The chain recombines TRBV7-2 with TRBJ1-2, with 8 positions matching TRBD1. The CDR3 loop spans 14 amino acids. Germline CDR1 SGHTA, CDR2 FQGNSA. V gave up 5 bases and J gave up 8 bases; unmatched junction bases: 10. Here the CDR3 reads CASSPPGRGQGYTS. The CDR3 coding sequence is TGTGCCAGCAGCCCCCCGGGCAGGGGGCAGGGCTACACCTCC.

CDR3 sequence reads: CASRNDGLREKLFF. CDR3 DNA sequence: TGTGCCAGCAGAAACGACGGGCTGCGGGAAAAACTGTTTTTT. The J gene is TRBJ1-4, the V gene TRBV2; D is ambiguous. CDR3 length: 14 residues. The V gene's germline CDR1 is SNHLY and CDR2 FYNNEI. Trimming cost V 6 bases and J 8 bases, with 16 bases left between them.

V gene TRBV5-6 combines with J gene TRBJ2-2; the D gene is possibly TRBD1 (5 bases). In germline, CDR1 is SGHDT, CDR2 YYEEEE. This CDR3 has 15 amino acids. V was clipped by 0 bases and J by 4 bases, with 10 bases between them. The CDR3 region has the DNA TGTGCCAGCAGCTTGGTCCAGGGCAGCACCGGGGAGCTGTTTTTT. This translates into CASSLVQGSTGELFF.

The rearrangement uses TRBV6-1 and TRBJ2-1; the match to TRBD2 covers 7 bases. This CDR3 contains 15 residues. Losses at the gene ends were 2 bases for V and 1 base for J; bases not matched to a gene: 2. Germline-derived CDR1 and CDR2 are MNHNS and SASEGT. Written as DNA, the CDR3 is TGTGCCAGCAGTGAACAGGGAGGGTCCTACAATGAGCAGTTCTTC. Its protein is CASSEQGGSYNEQFF.

The CDR3 protein is CAWGSTGGAYGGYTF. As DNA, the CDR3 is TGTGCCTGGGGCTCGACAGGGGGCGCCTACGGAGGCTACACCTTC. This chain connects TRBV30 to TRBJ1-2, with 10 bases fitting TRBD1. Unmatched junction bases numbered 14, after V lost 5 bases and J lost 8 bases. Germline loops: CDR1 GTSNPN, CDR2 SVGIG (reference sequence). This CDR3 spans 15 amino acids.

The V call is TRBV7-2, the J call TRBJ1-2; unclear D gene. Trimming shortened V by 1 base and J by 4 bases, and 10 bases separated the two germline ends. In germline, CDR1 is SGHTA, CDR2 FQGNSA. The length of the CDR3 is 14 residues. The CDR3: CASSLDPRIYGYTF. DNA for the CDR3: TGTGCCAGCAGCTTAGATCCCAGGATCTATGGCTACACCTTC.

The rearrangement links TRBV7-2 to TRBJ2-4; D call uncertain. The germline CDR1 and CDR2 sequences are SGHTA and FQGNSA. V was shortened by 1 base and J by 8 bases, with 12 bases between the two germline ends. The CDR3 runs 14 residues. DNA for the CDR3: TGTGCCAGCAGCTTAGACGGACCCTTGGACATTCAGTACTTC. It yields the protein CASSLDGPLDIQYF.

V is TRBV5-6 and J is TRBJ1-1, with 9 bases fitting TRBD1. From germline, CDR1 is SGHDT and CDR2 YYEEEE. J lost 12 bases, V lost 0 bases, and 9 bases had no gene match. This CDR3 has 14 amino acids. CDR3 in DNA: TGTGCCAGCAGCTTGGTTTGGGACAGGGATAATACTTTCTTT. Translation gives CASSLVWDRDNTFF.

This sequence joins TRBV5-1 and TRBJ2-1; D is unclear. This CDR3 has 15 residues. Germline values: CDR1 SGHRS, CDR2 YFSETQ. V was clipped by 0 bases and J by 6 bases, with 13 bases between them. CDR3 residues: CASSLDFWVGNEQFF. The CDR3 DNA reads TGCGCCAGCAGCTTGGATTTTTGGGTGGGCAATGAGCAGTTCTTC. Combining the CDR3 with reference TRBV5-1 and TRBJ2-1 gives the whole variable domain KAGVTQTPRYLIKTRGQQVTLSCSPISGHRSVSWYQQTPGQGLQFLFEYFSETQRNKGNFPGRFSGRQFSNSRSEMNVSTLELGDSALYLCASSLDFWVGNEQFFGPGTRLTVL.

The gene calls are TRBV5-1 and TRBJ2-7; TRBD2 matches at 10 bases. The CDR3 covers 16 residues. J was trimmed by 2 bases and V by 0 bases; bases with no gene match: 5. The germline gives CDR1 SGHRS, CDR2 YFSETQ. This CDR3 reads CASSLGAGLAAYEQYF. In nucleotides, the CDR3 is TGCGCCAGCAGCTTGGGGGCAGGACTAGCGGCCTACGAGCAGTACTTC.

The rearrangement joins TRBV18 to TRBJ2-1; TRBD1 matches 9 bases. Germline-derived CDR1 and CDR2 are KGHSH and LQKENI. The CDR3 loop spans 13 amino acids. V lost 6 bases to trimming and J lost 6 bases; unmatched junction nucleotides: 3. The CDR3 DNA reads as TGTGCCAGCTCGCCGGGACAGGGCAATGAGCAGTTCTTC. It translates to CASSPGQGNEQFF.

This chain joins TRBV10-3 and TRBJ1-6; 7 bases fit TRBD1. V lost 6 bases to trimming and J lost 2 bases; unmatched junction nucleotides: 4. This CDR3 has 15 amino acids. Germline V lookup: CDR1 ENHRY, CDR2 SYGVKD. The CDR3, as DNA: TGTGCCATCAGGCGGGACAGCCCCTATAATTCACCCCTCCACTTT. This encodes CAIRRDSPYNSPLHF.

V usage is TRBV5-1 and J usage is TRBJ1-2, with 7 positions matching TRBD1. CDR3 size: 13 residues. CDR1 is SGHRS, CDR2 YFSETQ, per germline. Germline trimming cut 3 bases from V and 7 bases from J; bases unmatched to any gene: 6. The DNA of the CDR3 is TGCGCCAGCAGCTCCGAGGGGGCAGGTGGCTACACCTTC. This translates into CASSSEGAGGYTF.

V gene TRBV5-1 combines with J gene TRBJ2-5, with D perhaps TRBD2 (5 bases). Germline V CDR1 and CDR2: SGHRS, YFSETQ. V lost 4 bases and J 4 bases, leaving 17 bases between the germline ends. This CDR3 region has 15 residues. The CDR3 DNA reads TGCGCCAGCAGCATAGACTCAACTAGTGCAGAGACCCAGTACTTC. Protein sequence: CASSIDSTSAETQYF.

V is TRBV5-1 and J is TRBJ2-2; no clear D. The CDR3 totals 11 residues. CDR1 is SGHRS and CDR2 is YFSETQ in the germline V gene. V lost 4 bases, J lost 8 bases, and 6 bases lay in between. CDR3 protein: CASSMPGELFF. The CDR3 coding sequence is TGCGCCAGCAGCATGCCGGGGGAGCTGTTTTTT.

This clone came up a few times. V and J are TRBV18 and TRBJ1-6; no firm D call. Germline loops: CDR1 KGHSH, CDR2 LQKENI. The CDR3 is 15 amino acids. The ends were cut back, 3 bases at V and 5 bases at J, with 11 bases in the middle. CDR3 bases: TGTGCCAGCTCACCTGGGATGGGTGATAATTCACCCCTCCACTTT. It encodes CASSPGMGDNSPLHF.

V is TRBV7-2 and J is TRBJ2-1; D perhaps matches TRBD2 (5 bases). V lost 7 bases and J 9 bases, leaving 13 bases between the germline ends. Per germline, CDR1 SGHTA and CDR2 FQGNSA. CDR3 length: 12 amino acids. This CDR3 is CASTNRAGEQFF. CDR3 nucleotide sequence: TGTGCCAGCACCAATAGGGCGGGTGAGCAGTTCTTC.